Presented here are 4 T cell receptor beta chains from one specimen sequenced in a study of CD8 T cells in Susac syndrome. Reverse transcription of roughly 0.5 to 1 ug RNA was carried out with random hexamers. Each CDR3 protein gets one entry after TCRdb re-called the immunoSEQ multiplex PCR reads with MiXCR. The data contain 400,000 to 550,000 distinct CDR3 sequences, approximately 85% of them seen just once; the ten biggest clones take up approximately 0.12%. What was sequenced was CD8+ T cells from PBMCs. Receptors originate from a human donor with multiple sclerosis.

The rearrangement links TRBV7-8 to TRBJ1-5; D is ambiguous. Trimming pared 5 bases from V and 0 bases from J, leaving 14 bases between. Per germline, CDR1 SGHVS and CDR2 FQNEAQ. The CDR3 length is 16 residues. CDR3: CASSAWTGNSNQPQHF. The CDR3 DNA reads TGTGCCAGCAGCGCCTGGACGGGGAATAGCAATCAGCCCCAGCATTTT.

The chain carries TRBV4-1 and TRBJ2-5; 9 bases line up with TRBD2. Germline CDR1 is MGHRA and CDR2 is YSYEKL. V shed 2 bases and J 5 bases; nucleotides not matched to a gene: 6. This CDR3 region has 15 residues. CDR3 region: CASSQTVAGAETQYF. Here the CDR3 DNA reads TGCGCCAGCAGCCAAACGGTAGCGGGAGCGGAGACCCAGTACTTC.

The chain joins TRBV5-6 to TRBJ1-1, with a weak D call TRBD1 (5 bases). The CDR3 totals 14 residues. CDR1 and CDR2 (germline): SGHDT, YYEEEE. Trimming stripped 2 bases from V and 4 bases from J, with 12 bases between. The CDR3: CASSFRAGITEAFF. DNA for the CDR3: TGTGCCAGCAGCTTCAGGGCGGGAATCACTGAAGCTTTCTTT.

V gene TRBV11-2 combines with J gene TRBJ1-1; D gene uncertain. This CDR3 comprises 13 residues. In germline, CDR1 is SGHAT, CDR2 FQNNGV. The V end lost 3 bases, the J end lost 4 bases, and 9 bases lay between the germline ends. The CDR3 DNA reads as TGTGCCAGCAGCTTGAATCCTGCCACTGAAGCTTTCTTT. Protein sequence: CASSLNPATEAFF.